These 30 T cell receptor beta chains share one sample of origin, sequenced in a study of T cells in Graves' hyperthyroidism and ophthalmopathy. It was RNA transcripts that yielded the amplified TCR beta CDR3 regions. TCR CDR3 underwent first-round RT-PCR with the HTBI primer set. TCRdb used MiXCR to reprocess the multiplex PCR reads, holding one entry per CDR3 protein. This sample yields about 480,000 distinct CDR3 sequences, of which roughly 14% are seen a single time; roughly 17% belongs to the top ten. Sequenced sample: blood. The receptors come from a woman aged 18-29 years with Graves' hyperthyroidism.

This clonotype appeared many times. This chain connects TRBV18 to TRBJ1-1; D not certain. The germline V gene has CDR1 KGHSH and CDR2 LQKENI. V lost 2 bases to trimming and J lost 4 bases, with 8 bases between them. The CDR3 totals 13 residues. The CDR3, as DNA: TGTGCCAGCTCACCAGGCCGAAGCACTGAAGCTTTCTTT. Its protein is CASSPGRSTEAFF.

This chain connects TRBV18 to TRBJ1-2, with TRBD1 identical over 8 bases. The CDR3 loop spans 15 amino acids. J was trimmed by 5 bases and V by 3 bases; bases with no gene match: 8. Germline-derived CDR1 and CDR2 are KGHSH and LQKENI. DNA of the CDR3: TGTGCCAGCTCACCCACAGGGGGAGAGAAGTATGGCTACACCTTC. This sequence encodes CASSPTGGEKYGYTF.

In this sample, this clonotype turned up many times. The V gene is TRBV24-1, the J gene TRBJ2-7; perhaps D is TRBD1 or TRBD2 (5 bases each). This CDR3 region has 16 residues. V lost 1 base, J lost 3 bases, and 15 bases lay in between. Germline V gene data show CDR1 as KGHDR and CDR2 as SFDVKD. The CDR3 protein is CATSDFGREPIYEQYV. The CDR3 nucleotides are TGTGCCACCAGTGATTTCGGCAGGGAGCCAATCTACGAGCAGTACGTC.

This clonotype was detected many times. This rearrangement joins TRBV3-1 to TRBJ1-2; D perhaps matches TRBD1 (6 bases). Germline loops: CDR1 LGHDT, CDR2 YNNKEL (reference sequence). V was pared by 0 bases and J by 7 bases, with 12 bases between. The CDR3 is 14 residues long. The CDR3 reads CASSQDRRGSGYTF. CDR3 DNA sequence: TGTGCCAGCAGCCAAGATAGAAGGGGGAGTGGCTACACCTTC.

This clonotype appeared many times. This chain links TRBV29-1 with TRBJ1-2; D call uncertain. CDR1 SQVTM and CDR2 ANQGSEA come from the germline V gene. V lost 0 bases and J 7 bases, leaving 9 bases between the germline ends. The CDR3 totals 12 residues. CDR3 sequence: CSVEDTLGGYTF. For the CDR3, the DNA is TGCAGCGTTGAAGACACTCTCGGTGGCTACACCTTC.

The rearrangement uses TRBV4-1 and TRBJ1-2, with a weak D call TRBD1 (6 bases). The CDR3 runs 13 residues. V was trimmed by 0 bases and J by 9 bases, leaving 11 bases between them. In germline, CDR1 is MGHRA, CDR2 YSYEKL. CDR3 bases: TGCGCCAGCAGCCAAGATGCAGGGGAGAGCTACACCTTC. Its protein is CASSQDAGESYTF.

This clonotype was observed many times. The V and J genes are TRBV29-1 and TRBJ2-5; the match to TRBD2 covers 9 bases. V was pared by 3 bases and J by 4 bases, with 15 bases of the junction left unmatched. Germline assignment: CDR1 SQVTM and CDR2 ANQGSEA. The CDR3 covers 17 residues. This CDR3 reads CSVDGLPSGIPTETQYF. CDR3 nucleotides: TGCAGCGTTGATGGGCTTCCTAGCGGGATACCTACAGAGACCCAGTACTTC.

In this sample, this clonotype turned up many times. Here the CDR3 reads CASSLLGSYEQYV. The CDR3 nucleotides read TGTGCCAGCAGCTTGCTGGGCTCCTACGAGCAGTACGTC. The rearrangement joins TRBV11-2 to TRBJ2-7; D not certain. The CDR3 has 13 amino acids. V lost 3 bases and J lost 0, with 6 bases in between. The germline CDR1 and CDR2 sequences are SGHAT and FQNNGV.

This clonotype was seen many times. The chain couples TRBV4-1 to TRBJ1-2; D unresolved. The CDR3 runs 16 residues. Germline CDR1 reads MGHRA; CDR2 reads YSYEKL. Trimming stripped 3 bases from V and 0 bases from J, with 14 bases between. The CDR3 is CASSHGSTRANYGYTF. CDR3 coding DNA: TGCGCCAGCAGCCACGGTAGTACAAGAGCTAACTATGGCTACACCTTC.

This clonotype was observed many times. The chain recombines TRBV5-1 with TRBJ1-1; D is possibly TRBD1 (6 bases). V lost 5 bases to trimming and J lost 1 base, with 15 bases between them. Per germline, CDR1 SGHRS and CDR2 YFSETQ. The CDR3 loop spans 15 amino acids. The CDR3 is CASSKQGAPNTEAFF. CDR3 in DNA: TGCGCCAGCAGTAAACAGGGCGCACCGAACACTGAAGCTTTCTTT.

This clonotype was found many times. The rearrangement joins TRBV5-1 to TRBJ2-1, with 8 bases identical to TRBD2. CDR3 length: 14 amino acids. CDR1 and CDR2 from the germline V gene are SGHRS and YFSETQ. The trim removed 3 bases at V and 7 bases at J, leaving 6 bases unmatched. Here the CDR3 reads CASSSGLVWNEQFF. The CDR3 DNA reads as TGCGCCAGCAGCTCGGGACTAGTTTGGAATGAGCAGTTCTTC. The entire variable domain, with the rest obtained from reference TRBV5-1 and TRBJ2-1, is as follows: KAGVTQTPRYLIKTRGQQVTLSCSPISGHRSVSWYQQTPGQGLQFLFEYFSETQRNKGNFPGRFSGRQFSNSRSEMNVSTLELGDSALYLCASSSGLVWNEQFFGPGTRLTVL.

In this sample, this clonotype turned up many times. This sequence joins TRBV11-2 and TRBJ2-1; TRBD2 might be the D (6 bases). This CDR3 spans 17 amino acids. The germline gives CDR1 SGHAT, CDR2 FQNNGV. V gave up 5 bases and J gave up 8 bases, with 25 bases separating them. The CDR3 DNA follows: TGTGCCAGCAGCCTCCGCCCCCTAGCGCCCTTCATCGATGAGCAGTTCTTC. It codes for CASSLRPLAPFIDEQFF. The variable domain in full, completed from reference TRBV11-2 and TRBJ2-1, reads EAGVAQSPRYKIIEKRQSVAFWCNPISGHATLYWYQQILGQGPKLLIQFQNNGVVDDSQLPKDRFSAERLKGVDSTLKIQPAKLEDSAVYLCASSLRPLAPFIDEQFFGPGTRLTVL.

This clonotype came up many times. V is TRBV18 and J is TRBJ1-1; the D is unclear. Germline V gives CDR1 KGHSH, CDR2 LQKENI. Trimming shortened V by 0 bases and J by 11 bases, and 13 bases separated the two germline ends. This CDR3 is 13 amino acids long. CDR3 bases: TGTGCCAGCTCACCACCGAACCGGGTTCGGGCTTTCTTT. It yields the protein CASSPPNRVRAFF.

This clonotype was recorded at least ten times. The V call is TRBV19, the J call TRBJ1-1; no clear D. Germline loops: CDR1 LNHDA, CDR2 SQIVND (reference sequence). The CDR3 sequence is 15 residues long. Trimming stripped 5 bases from V and 2 bases from J, with 15 bases between. The CDR3: CASSDRTITNTEAFF. CDR3 sequence (DNA): TGTGCCAGTAGTGACCGGACGATTACAAACACTGAAGCTTTCTTT.

This clonotype was seen repeatedly, ten times or more. The chain recombines TRBV3-1 with TRBJ2-5; TRBD2 matches 9 bases. V lost 4 bases to trimming and J lost 5 bases; unmatched junction nucleotides: 11. Per the germline V gene, CDR1 is LGHDT and CDR2 is YNNKEL (reference sequence). The CDR3 is 16 residues long. This CDR3 reads CASSRSLAGYLETQYF. In DNA, the CDR3 is TGTGCCAGCAGCCGCTCACTAGCGGGTTATCTGGAGACCCAGTACTTC.

Notes on this clonotype: A clone one base away is much larger, so this may be a read error. CDR3 sequence: CASSLDRELDTEALF. The DNA of the CDR3 is TGTGCCAGCAGCTTAGACAGGGAACTTGACACTGAAGCTCTCTTT. V usage is TRBV13 and J usage is TRBJ1-1; weak D call: TRBD1 (6 bases). This CDR3 region has 15 residues. From germline, CDR1 is PRHDT and CDR2 FYEKMQ (reference sequence).

With regard to this clonotype: A read error is possible here, since a much larger clone lies one base away. The rearrangement links TRBV7-2 to TRBJ2-7; 12 bases are shared with TRBD2. Germline V gene lookup returns CDR1 SGHTA and CDR2 FQGNSA. This CDR3 has 15 residues. Germline trimming cut 5 bases from V and 4 bases from J; bases unmatched to any gene: 6. As DNA, the CDR3 is TGTACCAGCAGCGCCGGGACTAGCGGGCCTTACGAGCAGTACGTC. This translates into CTSSAGTSGPYEQYV.

This sequence joins TRBV6-2 or TRBV6-3 and TRBJ2-7; 9 bases line up with TRBD2. The germline gives CDR1 MNHEY, CDR2 SVGEGT. There are 14 residues in the CDR3. Trimming at V came to 6 bases and at J to 4 bases, leaving 7 bases not matched to a gene. DNA for the CDR3: TGTGCCAGCAGAACAGCGGGAGGAAGGTACGAGCAGTACTTC. Protein sequence: CASRTAGGRYEQYF.

This clonotype was detected ten times or more. The chain links TRBV5-8 to TRBJ2-1; 7 nucleotides agree with TRBD1. This CDR3 is built from 16 residues. From germline, CDR1 is SGHTS and CDR2 YDEGEE. Trimming removed 6 bases from V and 4 bases from J; junction bases left unmatched: 13. The CDR3 DNA follows: TGTGCCAGCATTTTAGGGGGCCGACATTCTTACAATGAGCAGTTCTTC. It specifies CASILGGRHSYNEQFF. Looking up the rest from reference TRBV5-8 and TRBJ2-1 gives the full variable domain: EAGVTQSPTHLIKTRGQQATLRCSPISGHTSVYWYQQALGLGLQFLLWYDEGEERNRGNFPPRFSGRQFPNYSSELNVNALELEDSALYLCASILGGRHSYNEQFFGPGTRLTVL.

The rearrangement uses TRBV28 and TRBJ2-4, with D unclear. Trimming shortened V by 6 bases and J by 3 bases, and 15 bases separated the two germline ends. Germline V gene lookup returns CDR1 MDHEN and CDR2 SYDVKM. This CDR3 comprises 15 residues. CDR3 amino acids: CASRGLGEVKNIQYF. CDR3 coding DNA: TGTGCCAGCAGAGGGCTAGGCGAGGTCAAAAACATTCAGTACTTC.

This clonotype showed up many times. The V gene is TRBV28, the J gene TRBJ1-4; D might be TRBD1 (6 bases). The CDR3 is made up of 12 amino acids. Per the germline V gene, CDR1 is MDHEN and CDR2 is SYDVKM. Trimming removed 6 bases from V and 5 bases from J, with 7 bases in between. Written as DNA, the CDR3 is TGTGCCAGCAGGCAGGGGAATGAAAAACTGTTTTTT. This gives the protein CASRQGNEKLFF.

The sample holds many counts of this clonotype. The rearrangement joins TRBV12-3 or TRBV12-4 to TRBJ2-3, with D possibly matching TRBD2 (6 bases). The V end lost 6 bases, the J end lost 0 bases, and 16 bases lay between the germline ends. The CDR3 has 16 amino acids. CDR3 residues: CASRFYGTSSTDTQYF. The CDR3 DNA is TGTGCCAGCAGGTTCTACGGGACTTCTAGCACAGATACGCAGTATTTT.

This clonotype was observed at least ten times. The chain has TRBV18 and TRBJ1-5; D is perhaps TRBD1 (5 bases). The CDR3 consists of 15 residues. The germline V and J ends were trimmed by 3 bases and 3 bases, with 12 bases remaining between them. Germline CDR1 is KGHSH and CDR2 is LQKENI. The CDR3 nucleotides read TGTGCCAGCTCACCGGTTGAGGGGCTCAATCAGCCCCAGCATTTT. Amino acids: CASSPVEGLNQPQHF.

This clonotype was recorded many times. This chain uses TRBV19 with TRBJ2-1; a possible D gene is TRBD1 (6 bases). In germline, CDR1 is LNHDA, CDR2 SQIVND (reference sequence). Trimming stripped 3 bases from V and 5 bases from J, with 8 bases between. The CDR3 contains 13 residues. CDR3 sequence (DNA): TGTGCCAGTAGTATCTGGGACAACAATGAGCAGTTCTTC. Translated: CASSIWDNNEQFF.

The sample holds a few counts of this clonotype. The rearrangement uses TRBV29-1 and TRBJ2-2, with D possibly matching TRBD1 (5 bases). This CDR3 is 13 amino acids long. CDR1 SQVTM and CDR2 ANQGSEA come from the germline V gene. V was trimmed by 3 bases and J by 4 bases, leaving 9 bases between them. The chain's CDR3 is CSVDYRTTGELFF. In DNA form, the CDR3 reads TGCAGCGTTGATTACAGGACCACCGGGGAGCTGTTTTTT.

This chain joins TRBV6-5 and TRBJ2-6, with 7 bases identical to TRBD1. With 5 bases clipped from V and 0 bases from J, the junction kept 10 bases outside the gene matches. This CDR3 spans 18 amino acids. The germline CDR1 and CDR2 sequences are MNHEY and SVGAGI. CDR3 in amino acids: CASSNRQGFFSGANVLTF. For the CDR3, the DNA is TGTGCCAGCAGTAATCGACAGGGATTCTTCTCTGGGGCCAACGTCCTGACTTTC.

The table lists this clonotype with many counts. The chain is built from TRBV29-1 and TRBJ1-2; 7 bases fit TRBD1. Trimming at V came to 6 bases and at J to 8 bases, leaving 12 bases not matched to a gene. The V gene's germline CDR1 is SQVTM and CDR2 ANQGSEA. This CDR3 comprises 13 residues. The CDR3, as DNA: TGCAGCGTCGGACGGGACAGAAAAAGGGGCTACACCTTC. It yields the protein CSVGRDRKRGYTF. Using reference TRBV29-1 and TRBJ1-2 for the parts outside the CDR3, the full variable domain is SAVISQKPSRDICQRGTSLTIQCQVDSQVTMMFWYRQQPGQSLTLIATANQGSEATYESGFVIDKFPISRPNLTFSTLTVSNMSPEDSSIYLCSVGRDRKRGYTFGSGTRLTVV.

In its sample, this clonotype was seen a few times. The chain has TRBV19 and TRBJ1-5; 10 nucleotides match TRBD1. Germline V lookup: CDR1 LNHDA, CDR2 SQIVND (reference sequence). V lost 3 bases to trimming and J lost 6 bases; unmatched junction nucleotides: 5. The CDR3 consists of 15 residues. This chain's CDR3 is CASSIGQGGSQPQHF. CDR3 nucleotide sequence: TGTGCCAGTAGTATCGGACAGGGGGGCAGTCAGCCCCAGCATTTT.

This clonotype was seen ten or more times. The chain recombines TRBV7-3 with TRBJ2-2; 8 bases map to TRBD2. This CDR3 has 13 residues. Looked up from germline, CDR1 is SGHTA and CDR2 is FQGTGA. V trimming: 5 bases; J trimming: 5 bases; junction bases outside the gene matches: 1. DNA of the CDR3: TGTGCCAGCAGCAAGCGGGAGACCGGGGAGCTGTTTTTT. Amino acid sequence: CASSKRETGELFF.

This clonotype has just a few counts. The V and J genes are TRBV7-6 and TRBJ1-1, with 9 bases fitting TRBD1. V shed 1 base, J shed 6 bases, and the junction held 6 bases outside the gene matches. Germline CDR1 reads SGHVS; CDR2 reads FNYEAQ. The CDR3 is made up of 15 amino acids. CDR3 amino acids: CASSLGGQGSAEAFF. CDR3 DNA: TGTGCCAGCAGCTTAGGGGGACAGGGATCGGCTGAAGCTTTCTTT.